The rows below give T cell receptor beta chains drawn from one sample of a study of blood T cells in healthy people across ages. TCRdb called the 5' RACE reads again in MiXCR, with one record for every CDR3 protein. This sample has 590,000 or so distinct CDR3 sequences, with about 28% found just once. The sequencing sample was made of blood. The receptor set was obtained from a woman aged 80 or over in good health. Each CDR3 is given with its conserved first and last residue. Clone size is shown for a subset of rows, as once, few, many or a class of expanded clone.

TRBJ2-2 TRBV20-1 NA CSAPRGNTGELFF
TRBJ1-5 TRBV7-2 many CASSFQPYSNQPQHF
TRBJ1-2 TRBV30 few CAWSPLIYGYTF
TRBJ2-3 TRBV2 many CASSGVGADTQYF
TRBJ2-1 TRBV20-1 NA CSAEPTRRSVNGQFF
TRBJ1-2 TRBV19 NA CASSSHDRNYGHTF
TRBJ2-5 TRBV6-5 many CASRVWGQGAGETQYF
TRBJ1-4 TRBV12-3/TRBV12-4 few CASSYAGGRYEKLFF
TRBJ1-2 TRBV6-1 few CASSEEGAIPYGYTF
TRBJ1-5 TRBV20-1 few CSARGGTGVNQPQHF
TRBJ1-5 TRBV28 few CASSAEGGRDRPQHF
TRBJ1-6 TRBV7-9 many CASTQGAGSNSPLHF
TRBJ1-1 TRBV7-3 once CASSTWTGQRTEAFF
TRBJ2-5 TRBV7-9 many CASSAGLAGGDQETQYF
TRBJ2-7 TRBV4-2 many CASSQEVDAPWEQYF
TRBJ1-5 TRBV6-1 many CASSEGATDNQPQHF
TRBJ1-4 TRBV5-1 many CASSEEPQGRSSEKLFF
TRBJ1-4 TRBV7-2 few CASSPRGGREKLFF
TRBJ2-1 TRBV2 many CASLEPPDYNEQFF
TRBJ2-1 TRBV30 many CAWSALNEQFF
TRBJ2-5 TRBV7-3 few CASSLLPGTIHNEQYF
TRBJ2-7 TRBV20-1 many CSAGILHEQYF
TRBJ2-3 TRBV7-3 many CASSLKADTQYF
TRBJ2-2 TRBV20-1 once CSAAGGRNTGELFF
TRBJ1-5 TRBV5-5 NA CASSPGRGGNQPQHF
TRBJ2-1 TRBV6-2/TRBV6-3 many CASSYGTVNEQFF
TRBJ2-7 TRBV5-1 few CASRVAGGNNEQYF
TRBJ1-1 TRBV12-3/TRBV12-4 few CASSSDEGEAFF
TRBJ1-6 TRBV28 NA CASGRPPHF
TRBJ2-1 TRBV7-9 many CASSRGSYNEQFF
TRBJ1-2 TRBV6-5 NA CASSYIPGQDYGYTF
TRBJ2-4 TRBV30 few CAWSVNMGQGITKNIQYF
TRBJ1-1 TRBV5-6 NA CASSWRRDTEAFF
TRBJ2-7 TRBV12-3/TRBV12-4 many CASSLAGLAGGVNSYEQYF
TRBJ2-3 TRBV6-5 many CASSYGGAGDTQYF
TRBJ2-1 TRBV12-3/TRBV12-4 once CASLTGGNEQFF
TRBJ2-7 TRBV10-3 NA CAISEGGSYEQYF
TRBJ1-4 TRBV5-1 many CASSFTGGEKLFF
TRBJ1-5 TRBV6-5 many CASSPEQGNQPQHF
TRBJ1-1 TRBV30 few CAWSVQGETEAFF
TRBJ2-3 TRBV7-8 many CASSLGGLAGPPTDTQYF
TRBJ2-5 TRBV24-1 few CATSESGQGKETQYF
TRBJ2-6 TRBV7-9 NA CASSLWTGGSGANVLTF
TRBJ2-2 TRBV10-2 NA CAGSAAPLTGKTGELFF
TRBJ1-1 TRBV5-1 NA CASSLVSRDGEAFF
TRBJ2-3 TRBV7-2 many CASSLDGGSTDTQYF
TRBJ2-3 TRBV20-1 many CSASEPSGGTTDTQYF
TRBJ1-5 TRBV7-9 NA CASSSEANQPQHF